The subject of this entry is one TCR beta chain. The antigen is unknown. Clones were sequenced by immunoSEQ multiplex PCR, and TCRdb holds only the in-frame ones, with some missing. The data hold around 180,000 clones, with 90% to 95% observed a single time. The data are from a study of T cell responses to AZD1222 COVID-19 vaccine. Study-level findings and limits: Compared with day 0, the breadth and depth of the Spike-specific TCR repertoire rose significantly after two doses of AZD1222.

The sequencing here drew on peripheral blood, taken on day 0 of AZD1222 vaccination. The clonotype was recovered from an adult in good health.

The DNA for the CDR3 is TGTGCCAGTAGTGCAAGGACAGAAATGAACACTGAAGCTTTCTTT. Encoded protein: CASSARTEMNTEAFF. The chain joins TRBV19 to TRBJ1-1; TRBD1 is a possible D gene (6 bases). CDR3 size: 15 residues. The V gene's germline CDR1 is LNHDA and CDR2 SQIVND (reference sequence). Trimming removed 5 bases at V and 0 bases at J, with 13 bases between.